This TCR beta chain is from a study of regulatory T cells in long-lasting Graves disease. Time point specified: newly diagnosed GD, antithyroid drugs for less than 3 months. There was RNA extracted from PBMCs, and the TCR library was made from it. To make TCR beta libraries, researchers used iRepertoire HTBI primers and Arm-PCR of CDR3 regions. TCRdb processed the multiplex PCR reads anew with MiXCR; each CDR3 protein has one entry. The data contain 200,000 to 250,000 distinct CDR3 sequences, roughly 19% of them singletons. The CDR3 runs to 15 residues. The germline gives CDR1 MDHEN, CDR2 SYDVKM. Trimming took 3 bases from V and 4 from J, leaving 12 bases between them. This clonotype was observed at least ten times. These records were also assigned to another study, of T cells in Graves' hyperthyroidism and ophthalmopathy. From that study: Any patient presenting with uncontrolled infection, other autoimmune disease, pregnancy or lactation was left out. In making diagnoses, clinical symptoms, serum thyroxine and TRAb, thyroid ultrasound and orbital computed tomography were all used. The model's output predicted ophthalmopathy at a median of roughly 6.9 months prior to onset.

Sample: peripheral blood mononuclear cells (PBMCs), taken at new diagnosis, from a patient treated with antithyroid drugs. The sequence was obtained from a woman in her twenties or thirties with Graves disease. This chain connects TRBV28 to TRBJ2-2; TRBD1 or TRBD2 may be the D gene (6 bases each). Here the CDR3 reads CASSLGGAGTGELFF. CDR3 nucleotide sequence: TGTGCCAGCAGTTTGGGGGGCGCGGGCACCGGGGAGCTGTTTTTT.